This note documents a single TCR beta chain sequence. Antigen specificity is unknown. The table came from immunoSEQ multiplex PCR; TCRdb's copy has only in-frame clones and leaves some out. The data contain tens of thousands of clones, about nine tenths of them singletons. The data stem from a study of a mutant IDH1 vaccine in newly diagnosed glioma. At the level of the study: Of treated patients, around 62% were men and roughly 38% women, averaging about 40 years. Before enrollment, patients got radiotherapy alone, temozolomide alone, or mostly the combination.

Study-wide results and limits: Vaccination elicited immune responses in around 93% of patients.

CDR3 size: 15 residues. V was shortened by 1 base and J by 3 bases, with 13 bases between the two germline ends. Noted time point: baseline, week 1 (first vaccination visit). As for treatment: pre-vaccination baseline after standard-of-care therapy. New astrocytomas of WHO grade 3 or 4 that were IDH1-mutant and ATRX-lost were found in the donors. The sequencing used PBMCs, collected from a glioma patient treated with radiotherapy, temozolomide or both. This receptor was identified in a middle-aged man with glioma. The chain uses TRBV23-1 and TRBJ2-7; tentatively, D is TRBD2 (6 bases). TRBV23-1 is filed as an ORF, its function uncertain. CDR3 residues: CASSQLPGVDYEQYF. As DNA, the CDR3 is TGCGCCAGCAGTCAATTGCCGGGAGTGGACTACGAGCAGTACTTC.